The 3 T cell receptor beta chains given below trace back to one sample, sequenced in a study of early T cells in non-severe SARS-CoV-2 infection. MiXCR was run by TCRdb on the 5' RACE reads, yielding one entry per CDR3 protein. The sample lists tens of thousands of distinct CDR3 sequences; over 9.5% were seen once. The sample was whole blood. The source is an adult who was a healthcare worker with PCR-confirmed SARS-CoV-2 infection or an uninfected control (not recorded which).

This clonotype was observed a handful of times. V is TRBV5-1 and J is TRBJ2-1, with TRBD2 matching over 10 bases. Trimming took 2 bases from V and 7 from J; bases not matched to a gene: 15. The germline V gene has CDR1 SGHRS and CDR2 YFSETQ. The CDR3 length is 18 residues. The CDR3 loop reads CASSFQLAGTGVVNEQFF. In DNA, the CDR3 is TGCGCCAGCAGCTTCCAACTAGCGGGAACCGGGGTCGTGAATGAGCAGTTCTTC.

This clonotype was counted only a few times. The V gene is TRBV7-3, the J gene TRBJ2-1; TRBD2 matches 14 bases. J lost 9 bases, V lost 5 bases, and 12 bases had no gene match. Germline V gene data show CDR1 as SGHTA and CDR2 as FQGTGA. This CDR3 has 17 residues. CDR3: CASSPAGGLAGVREQFF. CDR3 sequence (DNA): TGTGCCAGCAGCCCCGCAGGGGGACTAGCGGGAGTTCGTGAGCAGTTCTTC.

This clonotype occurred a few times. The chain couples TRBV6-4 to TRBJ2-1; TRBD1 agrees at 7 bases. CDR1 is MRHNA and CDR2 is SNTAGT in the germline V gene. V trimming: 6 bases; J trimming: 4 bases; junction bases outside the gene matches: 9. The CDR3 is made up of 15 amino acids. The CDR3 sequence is CASSFGQAVYNEQFF. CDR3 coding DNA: TGTGCCAGCAGCTTCGGACAGGCTGTGTACAATGAGCAGTTCTTC.